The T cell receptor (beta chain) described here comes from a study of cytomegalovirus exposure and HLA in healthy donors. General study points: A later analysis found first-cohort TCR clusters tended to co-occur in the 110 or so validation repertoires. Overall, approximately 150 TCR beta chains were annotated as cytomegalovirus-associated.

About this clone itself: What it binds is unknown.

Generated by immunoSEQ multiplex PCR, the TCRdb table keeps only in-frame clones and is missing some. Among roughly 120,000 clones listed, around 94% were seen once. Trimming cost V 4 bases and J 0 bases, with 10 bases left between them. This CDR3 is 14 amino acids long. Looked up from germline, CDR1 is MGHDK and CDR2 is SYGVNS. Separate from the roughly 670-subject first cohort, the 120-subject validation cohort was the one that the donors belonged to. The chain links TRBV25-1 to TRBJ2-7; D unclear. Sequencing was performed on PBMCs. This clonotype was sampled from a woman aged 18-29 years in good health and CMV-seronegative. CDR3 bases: TGTGCCAGCAGTGTGGGCCAGAGCTCCTACGAGCAGTACTTC. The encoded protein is CASSVGQSSYEQYF.